These 30 T cell receptor beta chains share one sample of origin, sequenced in a study of T-cell memory formation after mild COVID-19. TCRdb fed the 5' RACE reads into MiXCR, producing one record per CDR3 protein. The sample yields 550,000 to 600,000 distinct CDR3 sequences, 17% seen once. Sequenced material: PBMCs or a T cell subset sorted from them (not recorded which). These receptors were obtained from an adult woman who had mild COVID-19 (a few samples of this study predate the infection). Cell type and time point are not known.

The chain recombines TRBV5-1 with TRBJ1-3; D gene unclear. The CDR3 length is 15 residues. Trimming removed 4 bases at V and 0 bases at J, with 11 bases between. CDR1 SGHRS and CDR2 YFSETQ come from the germline V gene. The CDR3 DNA sequence: TGCGCCAGCAGCCCAGACTCGAGCTCTGGAAACACCATATATTTT. Amino acid sequence: CASSPDSSSGNTIYF.

This clonotype was seen repeatedly, ten times or more. Here the CDR3 reads CASSLVRGRSSYEQYF. The CDR3 coding sequence is TGTGCCAGCAGCTTAGTTAGGGGGCGAAGCTCCTACGAGCAGTACTTC. The chain combines TRBV7-9 with TRBJ2-7, with 7 nucleotides matching TRBD1. In germline, CDR1 is SEHNR, CDR2 FQNEAQ (reference sequence). The V and J ends lost 1 base and 0 bases, in that order; junction bases with no gene match: 6. The CDR3 has 16 residues.

This clonotype was found a few times. The rearrangement joins TRBV5-1 to TRBJ2-5, with a possible D match to TRBD2 (6 bases). Germline V gene lookup returns CDR1 SGHRS and CDR2 YFSETQ. Trimming shortened V by 0 bases and J by 5 bases, and 11 bases separated the two germline ends. This CDR3 has 14 residues. CDR3 coding DNA: TGCGCCAGCAGCTTGGCTCGGGAGTACGAGACCCAGTACTTC. Protein sequence: CASSLAREYETQYF.

This clonotype was recorded a few times. The J gene is TRBJ2-3, the V gene TRBV5-1, with 10 bases that match TRBD1. The V gene end was trimmed by 0 bases and the J gene end by 3 bases; junction bases not matched to a gene: 10. Germline V gene data show CDR1 as SGHRS and CDR2 as YFSETQ. This CDR3 has 18 residues. The CDR3 coding sequence is TGCGCCAGCAGCTTGGGCGAGACAGGGGGCGGAGGGACAGATACGCAGTATTTT. Amino acids: CASSLGETGGGGTDTQYF.

The rearrangement links TRBV7-2 to TRBJ2-5, with unresolved D. The CDR3 is made up of 15 amino acids. Germline CDR1 SGHTA, CDR2 FQGNSA. Trimming took 5 bases from V and 4 from J, leaving 17 bases between them. CDR3 protein: CASSHRLEIRETQYF. DNA of the CDR3: TGTGCCAGCAGCCATCGACTTGAGATAAGAGAGACCCAGTACTTC.

This clonotype has more than one count but fewer than ten. The V and J genes are TRBV20-1 and TRBJ2-2; 7 nucleotides match TRBD2. The CDR3 sequence is 15 residues long. Per the germline V gene, CDR1 is DFQATT and CDR2 is SNEGSKA (reference sequence). V was pared by 5 bases and J by 4 bases, with 10 bases of the junction left unmatched. CDR3 sequence reads: CSAAPSGRSTGELFF. The CDR3 coding sequence is TGCAGTGCTGCGCCTAGCGGCCGGAGCACCGGGGAGCTGTTTTTT.

The chain carries TRBV5-6 and TRBJ2-7; D unresolved. The V gene lost 5 bases and the J gene lost 7 bases, with 13 bases spanning the gap. Germline V gene lookup returns CDR1 SGHDT and CDR2 YYEEEE. The CDR3 totals 12 residues. CDR3 coding DNA: TGTGCCAGCAGTAGTCGCGTCTGGGAGCAGTACTTC. This encodes CASSSRVWEQYF.

The J gene is TRBJ2-1, the V gene TRBV5-1, with 8 bases lining up with TRBD2. Germline CDR1 is SGHRS and CDR2 is YFSETQ. This CDR3 region has 13 residues. Trimming took 7 bases from V and 8 from J; bases not matched to a gene: 8. CDR3 protein: CASDSGTRYEQFF. CDR3 DNA: TGCGCCAGCGATTCAGGGACTAGATATGAGCAGTTCTTC. The whole variable domain, remainder taken from reference TRBV5-1 and TRBJ2-1, is KAGVTQTPRYLIKTRGQQVTLSCSPISGHRSVSWYQQTPGQGLQFLFEYFSETQRNKGNFPGRFSGRQFSNSRSEMNVSTLELGDSALYLCASDSGTRYEQFFGPGTRLTVL.

This clonotype was detected a few times. This chain joins TRBV4-2 and TRBJ1-2; 12 nucleotides line up with TRBD1. There are 16 residues in the CDR3. Trimming at V came to 3 bases and at J to 2 bases, leaving 4 bases not matched to a gene. CDR1 and CDR2 from the germline V gene are LGHNA and YNFKEQ. CDR3 protein: CASSQAGTGGNYGYTF. Written as DNA, the CDR3 is TGTGCCAGCAGCCAGGCCGGGACAGGGGGCAACTATGGCTACACCTTC.

This clonotype was counted between two and nine times. J is TRBJ2-4 and V is TRBV7-8; D unclear. The CDR3 is 13 amino acids. Germline V gives CDR1 SGHVS, CDR2 FQNEAQ. Between the trimmed V and J ends, which lost 0 bases and 4 bases, there was a span of 4 bases. CDR3 bases: TGTGCCAGCAGCTTAGCGGGAAAAAACATTCAGTACTTC. Translation gives CASSLAGKNIQYF.

V is TRBV30 and J is TRBJ1-5; D unresolved. The V gene lost 2 bases and the J gene lost 4 bases, with 15 bases spanning the gap. The CDR3 runs to 15 residues. Germline CDR1 reads GTSNPN; CDR2 reads SVGIG (reference sequence). The CDR3 coding sequence is TGTGCCTGGAGTCGCCAGGTAGGCCGAAATCAGCCCCAGCATTTT. This sequence encodes CAWSRQVGRNQPQHF.

This clonotype has a handful of counts. The chain combines TRBV9 with TRBJ1-1; D is unresolved. The CDR3 has 13 residues. Per the germline V gene, CDR1 is SGDLS and CDR2 is YYNGEE. Trimming pared 3 bases from V and 5 bases from J, leaving 11 bases between. CDR3 DNA sequence: TGTGCCAGCAGCGAGAGGCATGGGACTGAAGCTTTCTTT. It codes for CASSERHGTEAFF.

This chain links TRBV7-2 with TRBJ2-3; tentatively, D is TRBD1 or TRBD2 (7 bases each). V was shortened by 2 bases and J by 5 bases, with 14 bases between the two germline ends. CDR3 length equals 15 residues. Germline CDR1 reads SGHTA; CDR2 reads FQGNSA. This chain's CDR3 is CASSLSQGGRDTQYF. CDR3 nucleotide sequence: TGTGCCAGCAGCTTATCGCAGGGGGGGCGAGATACGCAGTATTTT.

V gene TRBV12-3 or TRBV12-4 combines with J gene TRBJ2-7, with a tentative D call TRBD1 (6 bases). V was pared by 4 bases and J by 5 bases, with 21 bases between. This CDR3 spans 16 amino acids. The CDR3 sequence is CASSSRTGNSRNEQYF. For the CDR3, the DNA is TGTGCCAGCAGTTCACGAACAGGGAATTCAAGGAACGAGCAGTACTTC.

This clonotype was picked up a small number of times. This sequence joins TRBV7-9 and TRBJ1-2; TRBD1 matches 7 bases. Trimming at V came to 5 bases and at J to 4 bases, leaving 13 bases not matched to a gene. This CDR3 is built from 16 residues. Germline-derived CDR1 and CDR2 are SEHNR and FQNEAQ (reference sequence). CDR3 nucleotide sequence: TGTGCCAGCAGCGGCGGGACAGACATCGATTTCTATGGCTACACCTTC. Translating gives CASSGGTDIDFYGYTF.

This chain uses TRBV7-9 with TRBJ1-4; D is unclear. Trimming pared 6 bases from V and 6 bases from J, leaving 14 bases between. The CDR3 is 14 residues long. Germline CDR1 SEHNR, CDR2 FQNEAQ (reference sequence). The CDR3 region has the DNA TGTGCCAGCAGTCGCCGGGAGGACGATGAAAAACTGTTTTTT. Residues: CASSRREDDEKLFF.

This chain joins TRBV7-2 and TRBJ1-2; tentatively, D is TRBD1 (6 bases). Per germline, CDR1 SGHTA and CDR2 FQGNSA. The CDR3 totals 16 residues. V lost 6 bases and J 4 bases, leaving 21 bases between the germline ends. The DNA of the CDR3 is TGTGCCAGCAGTTTCCTGGCGGGGGGGCTGGGCTATGGCTACACCTTC. Translation: CASSFLAGGLGYGYTF.

There are a few counts of this clonotype. This chain connects TRBV27 to TRBJ2-7; TRBD2 matches 7 bases. The germline gives CDR1 MNHEY, CDR2 SMNVEV (reference sequence). Trimming removed 3 bases from V and 3 bases from J; junction bases left unmatched: 14. The CDR3 contains 17 residues. As DNA, the CDR3 is TGTGCCAGCAGTTTGCGGGGTGGGGAGGGACGCTACTACGAGCAGTACTTC. Translation: CASSLRGGEGRYYEQYF.

This clonotype was detected only a few times. V usage is TRBV5-1 and J usage is TRBJ2-3; 10 bases fit TRBD2. V shed 4 bases, J shed 1 base, and the junction held 18 bases outside the gene matches. Looked up from germline, CDR1 is SGHRS and CDR2 is YFSETQ. The CDR3 extends over 20 amino acids. The CDR3 is CASSHRWPAGGYTGTDTQYF. The CDR3 DNA reads TGCGCCAGCAGCCACAGATGGCCAGCGGGAGGGTACACTGGCACAGATACGCAGTATTTT. Full variable domain (outside the CDR3, taken from reference TRBV5-1 and TRBJ2-3): KAGVTQTPRYLIKTRGQQVTLSCSPISGHRSVSWYQQTPGQGLQFLFEYFSETQRNKGNFPGRFSGRQFSNSRSEMNVSTLELGDSALYLCASSHRWPAGGYTGTDTQYFGPGTRLTVL.

This CDR3 reads CASSVQGQGHQPQHF. The CDR3 bases are TGTGCCAGCAGCGTGCAGGGACAGGGGCATCAGCCCCAGCATTTT. The rearrangement links TRBV12-3 or TRBV12-4 to TRBJ1-5; 10 bases fit TRBD1. V lost 6 bases to trimming and J lost 5 bases; unmatched junction nucleotides: 7. This CDR3 has 15 residues.

The V gene is TRBV5-1, the J gene TRBJ2-3, with D possibly TRBD1 on 6 matching bases. Between the trimmed V and J ends, which lost 1 base and 5 bases, there was a span of 14 bases. CDR1 is SGHRS, CDR2 YFSETQ, per germline. The CDR3 sequence is 15 residues long. In DNA form, the CDR3 reads TGCGCCAGCAGCTTGTCTCCAGGGGCTGGAGATACGCAGTATTTT. Its protein product is CASSLSPGAGDTQYF.

The chain uses TRBV30 and TRBJ2-2; 10 nucleotides align to TRBD2. Germline CDR1 is GTSNPN and CDR2 is SVGIG (reference sequence). Trimming cost V 0 bases and J 10 bases; bases outside gene matches: 2. CDR3 length equals 13 residues. DNA for the CDR3: TGTGCCTGGAGTGTTCTAGCGGGGGCGGAGCTGTTTTTT. It translates to CAWSVLAGAELFF.

A few counts support this clonotype. The V call is TRBV3-1, the J call TRBJ1-1; D call uncertain. Trimming stripped 1 base from V and 6 bases from J, with 9 bases between. The CDR3 is 13 amino acids. The germline CDR1 and CDR2 sequences are LGHDT and YNNKEL (reference sequence). The CDR3: CASSQGSAPEAFF. In DNA form, the CDR3 reads TGTGCCAGCAGCCAAGGGTCAGCCCCTGAAGCTTTCTTT.

This clonotype came up a few times. The V and J genes are TRBV7-6 and TRBJ1-2, with TRBD1 identical over 10 bases. Germline V gene sequence: CDR1 SGHVS, CDR2 FNYEAQ. The CDR3 sequence is 14 residues long. V shed 4 bases and J 4 bases; nucleotides not matched to a gene: 3. The CDR3 bases are TGTGCCAGCAGCTCGGGACAGGGGTTCTATGGCTACACCTTC. Residues: CASSSGQGFYGYTF.

The chain joins TRBV3-1 to TRBJ1-1; D possibly corresponds to TRBD1 (5 bases). Per the germline V gene, CDR1 is LGHDT and CDR2 is YNNKEL (reference sequence). V was trimmed by 0 bases and J by 3 bases, leaving 14 bases between them. The CDR3 loop spans 16 amino acids. Here the CDR3 reads CASSQDIGGPDTEAFF. Here the CDR3 DNA reads TGTGCCAGCAGCCAAGACATCGGGGGACCCGACACTGAAGCTTTCTTT.

In its sample, this clonotype was seen a few times. The chain has TRBV7-8 and TRBJ2-3, with 8 bases matching TRBD2. Unmatched junction bases numbered 6, after V lost 1 base and J lost 3 bases. CDR3 size: 16 residues. CDR1 is SGHVS, CDR2 FQNEAQ, per germline. The CDR3 region has the DNA TGTGCCAGCAGCTTAGGGAGCGGGGGAGGTACAGATACGCAGTATTTT. As protein: CASSLGSGGGTDTQYF. The variable domain in full, completed from reference TRBV7-8 and TRBJ2-3, reads GAGVSQSPRYKVAKRGQDVALRCDPISGHVSLFWYQQALGQGPEFLTYFQNEAQLDKSGLPSDRFFAERPEGSVSTLKIQRTQQEDSAVYLCASSLGSGGGTDTQYFGPGTRLTVL.

This clonotype came up a few times. The J gene is TRBJ2-3, the V gene TRBV28; 10 positions match TRBD2. The CDR3 covers 18 residues. Looked up from germline, CDR1 is MDHEN and CDR2 is SYDVKM. V was clipped by 3 bases and J by 0 bases; unmatched bases: 9. CDR3 in DNA: TGTGCCAGCAGTTTGAGATCTAGCGGGAGAGGGAGCACAGATACGCAGTATTTT. Translated: CASSLRSSGRGSTDTQYF.

The chain joins TRBV7-8 to TRBJ2-5; 8 bases map to TRBD2. Germline V lookup: CDR1 SGHVS, CDR2 FQNEAQ. The CDR3 is 17 residues long. V lost 5 bases to trimming and J lost 0 bases; unmatched junction nucleotides: 11. The CDR3 DNA sequence: TGTGCCAGCAGCCTAAAGGCACCGGGGGGGAACCAAGAGACCCAGTACTTC. This codes for CASSLKAPGGNQETQYF. Full variable domain (missing parts from reference TRBV7-8 and TRBJ2-5): GAGVSQSPRYKVAKRGQDVALRCDPISGHVSLFWYQQALGQGPEFLTYFQNEAQLDKSGLPSDRFFAERPEGSVSTLKIQRTQQEDSAVYLCASSLKAPGGNQETQYFGPGTRLLVL.

This clonotype showed up just a few times. This sequence joins TRBV30 and TRBJ2-7; D is unresolved. The CDR3 sequence is 11 residues long. Germline values: CDR1 GTSNPN, CDR2 SVGIG (reference sequence). V gave up 0 bases and J gave up 3 bases, with 3 bases separating them. CDR3: CAWSVHYEQYF. Here the CDR3 DNA reads TGTGCCTGGAGTGTACACTACGAGCAGTACTTC.

The V call is TRBV2, the J call TRBJ2-3; 7 bases align to TRBD2. The germline V gene encodes CDR1 SNHLY and CDR2 FYNNEI. The CDR3 runs 15 residues. The ends lost 7 bases at V and 0 bases at J; junction bases unmatched: 7. CDR3 protein: CASNPLATSTDTQYF. Written as DNA, the CDR3 is TGTGCCAGCAATCCACTAGCGACTAGCACAGATACGCAGTATTTT.